This TCR beta chain was retrieved from a study of early T cells in non-severe SARS-CoV-2 infection. Overall study context: Alpha and beta chains were unpaired, from unsorted whole-blood bulk RNA.

Study results and caveats: Private and CD4 specificities were missed by VDJdb matching, skewed to anti-spike CD8.

From germline, CDR1 is ENHRY and CDR2 SYGVKD. The ends were cut back, 6 bases at V and 2 bases at J, with 10 bases in the middle. The CDR3 contains 13 residues. Attachment of unique molecular identifiers to individual cDNA molecules was performed. TCRdb used MiXCR to reprocess the 5' RACE reads, holding one entry per CDR3 protein. The sample holds approximately 41,000 distinct CDR3 sequences, over 3.5% seen once. This clonotype has a handful of counts. Its antigen is not known. Sequencing input: whole blood. The TCR sequence derives from an adult who was a healthcare worker with PCR-confirmed SARS-CoV-2 infection or an uninfected control (not recorded which). The chain has TRBV10-3 and TRBJ2-5; D is possibly TRBD1 or TRBD2 (5 bases each). Here the CDR3 DNA reads TGTGCCATCAGGCAGGGACGACAAGAGACCCAGTACTTC. It yields the protein CAIRQGRQETQYF.